This TCR beta chain was profiled in a study of T cell changes during pregnancy in multiple sclerosis. Here immunoSEQ multiplex PCR was the method, and the copy in TCRdb shows in-frame clones only, minus some. The data show about 64,000 clones, about 96% seen once. Trimming at V came to 5 bases and at J to 1 base, leaving 7 bases not matched to a gene. CDR3 length equals 15 residues. Germline CDR1 is MDHEN and CDR2 is SYDVKM. The source was CD8+ T cells from peripheral blood mononuclear cells, collected after pregnancy. This chain connects TRBV28 to TRBJ1-1; 7 nucleotides align to TRBD1. The clonotype originates from a female donor with multiple sclerosis, enrolled in a pregnancy study. The CDR3 nucleotides are TGTGCCAGCAGTGAGCGAGGGGGCCCGAACACTGAAGCTTTCTTT. It is translated as CASSERGGPNTEAFF.